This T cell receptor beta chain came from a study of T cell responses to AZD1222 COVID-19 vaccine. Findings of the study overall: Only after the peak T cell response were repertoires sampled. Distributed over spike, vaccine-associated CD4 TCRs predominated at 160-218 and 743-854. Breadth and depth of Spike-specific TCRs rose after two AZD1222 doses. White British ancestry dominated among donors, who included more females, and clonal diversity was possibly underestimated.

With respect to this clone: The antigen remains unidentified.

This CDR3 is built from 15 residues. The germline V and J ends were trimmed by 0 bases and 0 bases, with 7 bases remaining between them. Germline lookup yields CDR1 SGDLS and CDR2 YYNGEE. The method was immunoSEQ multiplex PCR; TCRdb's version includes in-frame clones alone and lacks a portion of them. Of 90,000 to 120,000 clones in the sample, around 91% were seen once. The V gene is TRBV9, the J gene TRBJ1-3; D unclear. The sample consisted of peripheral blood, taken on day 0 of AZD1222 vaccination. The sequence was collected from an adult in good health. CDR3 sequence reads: CASSVDQTSGNTIYF. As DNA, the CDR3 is TGTGCCAGCAGCGTAGACCAGACCTCTGGAAACACCATATATTTT.